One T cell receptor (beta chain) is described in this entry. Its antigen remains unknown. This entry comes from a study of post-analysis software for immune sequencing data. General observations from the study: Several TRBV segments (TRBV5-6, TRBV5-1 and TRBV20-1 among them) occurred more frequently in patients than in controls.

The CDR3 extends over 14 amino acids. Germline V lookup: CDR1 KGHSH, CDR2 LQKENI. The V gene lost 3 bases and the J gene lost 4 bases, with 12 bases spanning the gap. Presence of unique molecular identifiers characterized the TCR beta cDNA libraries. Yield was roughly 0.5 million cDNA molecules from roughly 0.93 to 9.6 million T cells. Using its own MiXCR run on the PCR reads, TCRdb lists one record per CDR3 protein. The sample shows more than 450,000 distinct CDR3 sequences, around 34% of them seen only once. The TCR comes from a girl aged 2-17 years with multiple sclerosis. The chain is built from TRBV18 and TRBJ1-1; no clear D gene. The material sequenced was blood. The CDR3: CASSPLPESTEAFF. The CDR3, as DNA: TGTGCCAGCTCACCTCTCCCCGAGAGCACTGAAGCTTTCTTT.